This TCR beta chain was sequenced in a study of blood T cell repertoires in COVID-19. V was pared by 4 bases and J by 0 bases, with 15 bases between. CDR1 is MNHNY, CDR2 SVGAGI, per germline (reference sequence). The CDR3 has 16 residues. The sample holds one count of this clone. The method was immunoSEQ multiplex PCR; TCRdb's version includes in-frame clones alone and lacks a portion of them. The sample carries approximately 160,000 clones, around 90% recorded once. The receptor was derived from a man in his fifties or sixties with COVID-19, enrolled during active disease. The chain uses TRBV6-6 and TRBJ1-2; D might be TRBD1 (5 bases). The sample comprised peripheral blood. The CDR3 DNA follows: TGTGCCAGCAGTTCACCCCAAGACAGTTCTAACTATGGCTACACCTTC. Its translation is CASSSPQDSSNYGYTF.